This T cell receptor (beta chain) originates from a study of early T cells in non-severe SARS-CoV-2 infection. Study in general: Chains stayed unpaired after sequencing of bulk RNA from unsorted whole blood.

Each CDR3 protein is one row after TCRdb ran MiXCR on the 5' RACE reads. The top ten hold 30% to 35% of the sample, which has 25,000 to 30,000 distinct CDR3 sequences, around 5.8% seen once. This clonotype was seen a few times. The antigen remains undetermined. Study-wide findings and caveats: The VDJdb matching leaned toward anti-spike CD8 responses and overlooked private and CD4 specificities.

The ends lost 1 base at V and 3 bases at J; junction bases unmatched: 6. CDR3 length: 15 amino acids. Germline V CDR1 and CDR2: SGHTA, FQGNSA. The rearrangement joins TRBV7-2 to TRBJ2-7, with 7 bases lining up with TRBD2. The sequence was collected from an adult who was a healthcare worker with PCR-confirmed SARS-CoV-2 infection or an uninfected control (not recorded which). Sequencing used whole blood, obtained at baseline. The CDR3 region is CASSLVSWGGYEQYF. The CDR3 DNA reads as TGTGCCAGCAGCTTAGTATCTTGGGGGGGCTACGAGCAGTACTTC.